This T cell receptor beta chain was observed in a study of blood T cell repertoires in COVID-19. Study-level information: The origin of the acute and convalescent COVID-19 samples was the United States, Italy and Spain. T cells, B-cell-depleted T cells, or PBMCs provided the cDNA or gDNA that served as material.

The authors' processing: Estimated nucleated cell counts came from reference gene primer amplification. Assay: immunoSEQ multiplex PCR; the TCRdb copy retains only in-frame clones and omits some. Clonal size and the V and J genes are those of that table, whereas D and trimming came from the DNA. The table includes 150,000 to 200,000 clones, 65% to 85% detected once. V lost 4 bases, J lost 0 bases, and 15 bases lay in between. The CDR3 runs 16 residues. CDR1 and CDR2 from the germline V gene are SGHRS and YFSETQ. The specimen was peripheral blood. This TCR came from a man in his 60s with active or convalescent COVID-19. V usage is TRBV5-1 and J usage is TRBJ2-3; maybe TRBD2 (5 bases). The CDR3 bases are TGCGCCAGCAGCCCACTAGAGGCCGTTAGCACAGATACGCAGTATTTT. Its protein product is CASSPLEAVSTDTQYF.